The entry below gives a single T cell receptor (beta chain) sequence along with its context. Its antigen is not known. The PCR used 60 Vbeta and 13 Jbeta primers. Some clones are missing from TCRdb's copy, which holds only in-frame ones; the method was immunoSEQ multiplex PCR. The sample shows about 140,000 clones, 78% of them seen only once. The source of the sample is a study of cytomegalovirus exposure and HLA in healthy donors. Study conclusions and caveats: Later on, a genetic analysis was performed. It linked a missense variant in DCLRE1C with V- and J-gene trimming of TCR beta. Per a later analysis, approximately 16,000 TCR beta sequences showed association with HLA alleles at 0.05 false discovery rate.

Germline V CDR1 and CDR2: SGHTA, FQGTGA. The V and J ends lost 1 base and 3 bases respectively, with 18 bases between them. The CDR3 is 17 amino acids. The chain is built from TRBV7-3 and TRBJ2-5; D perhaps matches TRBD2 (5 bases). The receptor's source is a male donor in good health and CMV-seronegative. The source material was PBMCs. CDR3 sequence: CASSLNPLGGGKETQYF. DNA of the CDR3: TGTGCCAGCAGCTTAAACCCCCTGGGCGGAGGAAAAGAGACCCAGTACTTC.